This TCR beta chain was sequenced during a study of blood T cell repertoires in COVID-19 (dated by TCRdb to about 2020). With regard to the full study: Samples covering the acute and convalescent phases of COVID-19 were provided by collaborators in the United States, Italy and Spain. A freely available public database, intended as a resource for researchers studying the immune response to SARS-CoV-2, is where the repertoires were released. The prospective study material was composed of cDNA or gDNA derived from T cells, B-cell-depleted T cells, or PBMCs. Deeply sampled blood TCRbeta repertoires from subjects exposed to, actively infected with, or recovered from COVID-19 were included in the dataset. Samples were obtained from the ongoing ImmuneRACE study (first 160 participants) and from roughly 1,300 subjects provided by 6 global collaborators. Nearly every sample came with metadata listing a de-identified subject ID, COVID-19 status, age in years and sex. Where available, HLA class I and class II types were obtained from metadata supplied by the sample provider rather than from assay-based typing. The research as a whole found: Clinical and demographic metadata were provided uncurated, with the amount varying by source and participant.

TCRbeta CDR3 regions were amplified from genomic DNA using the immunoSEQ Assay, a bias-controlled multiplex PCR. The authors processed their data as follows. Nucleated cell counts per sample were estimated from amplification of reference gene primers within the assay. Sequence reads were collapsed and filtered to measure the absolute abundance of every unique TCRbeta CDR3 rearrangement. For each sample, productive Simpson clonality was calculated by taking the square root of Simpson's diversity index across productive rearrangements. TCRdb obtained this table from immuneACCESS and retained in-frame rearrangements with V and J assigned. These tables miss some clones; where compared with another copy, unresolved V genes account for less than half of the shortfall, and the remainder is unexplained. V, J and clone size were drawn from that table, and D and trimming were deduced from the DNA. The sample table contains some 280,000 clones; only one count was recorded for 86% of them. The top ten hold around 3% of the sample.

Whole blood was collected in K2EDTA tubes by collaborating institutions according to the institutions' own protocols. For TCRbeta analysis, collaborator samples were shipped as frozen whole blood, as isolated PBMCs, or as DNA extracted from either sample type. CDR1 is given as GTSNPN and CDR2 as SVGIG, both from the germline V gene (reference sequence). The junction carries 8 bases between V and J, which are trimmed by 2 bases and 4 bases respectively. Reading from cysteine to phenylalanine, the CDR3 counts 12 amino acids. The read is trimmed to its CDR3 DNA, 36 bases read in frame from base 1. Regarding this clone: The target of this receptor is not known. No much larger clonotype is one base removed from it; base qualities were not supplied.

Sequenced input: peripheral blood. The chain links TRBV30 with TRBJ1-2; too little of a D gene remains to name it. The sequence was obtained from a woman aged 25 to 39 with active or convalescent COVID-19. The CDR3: CAWSRESYGYTF. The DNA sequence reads TGTGCCTGGAGTCGAGAAAGCTATGGCTACACCTTC.